This T cell receptor beta chain was observed in a study of early T cells in non-severe SARS-CoV-2 infection. In the study overall: Unsorted whole-blood RNA was sequenced in bulk, leaving chains unpaired. Overall study findings and caveats: VDJdb matching, biased toward anti-spike CD8 responses, missed private and CD4 specificities.

In this sample, this clonotype turned up many times. Its specificity is unknown. The CDR3 is 16 residues long. V shed 2 bases, J shed 3 bases, and the junction held 7 bases outside the gene matches. Germline CDR1 SGHNT, CDR2 YYREEE (reference sequence). Individual cDNA molecules carried attached unique molecular identifiers. TCRdb itself ran the 5' RACE reads through MiXCR, one entry per CDR3 protein. The sample lists more than 85,000 distinct CDR3 sequences, 10% to 15% occurring once. The sequence came from an adult who was a healthcare worker with PCR-confirmed SARS-CoV-2 infection or an uninfected control (not recorded which). The chain couples TRBV5-4 to TRBJ2-7, with TRBD1 identical over 11 bases. Sequencing was carried out using whole blood. The CDR3 here is CASSLVRDRGDYEQYF. CDR3 nucleotide sequence: TGTGCCAGCAGCTTAGTCCGGGACAGGGGGGACTACGAGCAGTACTTC.